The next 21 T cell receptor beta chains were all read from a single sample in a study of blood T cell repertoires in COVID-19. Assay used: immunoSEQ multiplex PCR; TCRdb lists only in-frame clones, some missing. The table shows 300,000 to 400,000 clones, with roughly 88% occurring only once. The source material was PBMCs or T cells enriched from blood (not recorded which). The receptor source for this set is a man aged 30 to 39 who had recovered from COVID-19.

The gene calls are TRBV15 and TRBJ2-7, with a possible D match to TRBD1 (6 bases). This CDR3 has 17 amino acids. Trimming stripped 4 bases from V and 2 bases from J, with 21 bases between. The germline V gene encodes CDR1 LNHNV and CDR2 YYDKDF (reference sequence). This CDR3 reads CATSTTLHRESTYEQYF. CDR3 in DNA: TGTGCCACCAGCACCACCCTTCACAGGGAGTCTACCTACGAGCAGTACTTC.

CDR3 bases: TGTGCCAGTAGTATCTTGAGACAAAACGGCAATCAGCCCCAGCATTTT. Translating gives CASSILRQNGNQPQHF. This sequence joins TRBV19 and TRBJ1-5; unclear D gene. The germline V gene encodes CDR1 LNHDA and CDR2 SQIVND (reference sequence). The CDR3 runs to 16 residues. Trimming pared 3 bases from V and 2 bases from J, leaving 14 bases between.

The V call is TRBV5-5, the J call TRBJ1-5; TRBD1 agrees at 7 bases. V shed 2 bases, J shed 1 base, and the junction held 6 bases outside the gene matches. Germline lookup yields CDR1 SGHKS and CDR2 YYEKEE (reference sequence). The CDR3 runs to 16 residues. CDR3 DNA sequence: TGTGCCAGCAGCTTTTTTGGGACAGAGAGCAATCAGCCCCAGCATTTT. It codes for CASSFFGTESNQPQHF.

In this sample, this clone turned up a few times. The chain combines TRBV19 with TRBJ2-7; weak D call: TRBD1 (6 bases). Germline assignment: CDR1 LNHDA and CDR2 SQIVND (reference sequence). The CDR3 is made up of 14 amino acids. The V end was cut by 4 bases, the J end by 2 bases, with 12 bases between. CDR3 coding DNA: TGTGCCAGTAGTACCGGGACAACGACCTACGAGCAGTACTTC. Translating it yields CASSTGTTTYEQYF.

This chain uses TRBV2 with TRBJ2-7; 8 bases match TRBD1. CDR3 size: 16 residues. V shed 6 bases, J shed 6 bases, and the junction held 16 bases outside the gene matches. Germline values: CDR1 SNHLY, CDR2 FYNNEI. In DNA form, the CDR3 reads TGTGCCAGCAGCGCTTTCCACCCCGGGACAGGTAGCGAGCAGTACTTC. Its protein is CASSAFHPGTGSEQYF.

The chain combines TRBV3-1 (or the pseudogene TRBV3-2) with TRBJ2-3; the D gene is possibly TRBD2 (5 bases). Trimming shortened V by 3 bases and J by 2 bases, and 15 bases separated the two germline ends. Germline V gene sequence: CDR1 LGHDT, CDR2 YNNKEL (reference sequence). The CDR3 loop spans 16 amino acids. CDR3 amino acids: CASSHGLYSLTDTQYF. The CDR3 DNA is TGTGCCAGCAGCCATGGACTCTACAGTCTCACAGATACGCAGTATTTT.

The DNA for the CDR3 is TGCGCCAGCAGCTCGGGACTAGAGATAGATACGCAGTATTTT. It specifies CASSSGLEIDTQYF. The chain joins TRBV5-1 to TRBJ2-3; TRBD2 matches 8 bases. Trimming cost V 3 bases and J 5 bases; bases outside gene matches: 5. The CDR3 is made up of 14 amino acids. Germline V lookup: CDR1 SGHRS, CDR2 YFSETQ.

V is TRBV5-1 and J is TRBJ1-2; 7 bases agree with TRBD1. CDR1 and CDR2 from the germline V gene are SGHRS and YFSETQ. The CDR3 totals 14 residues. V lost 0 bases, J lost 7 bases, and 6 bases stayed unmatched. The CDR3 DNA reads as TGCGCCAGCAGCTTGGCTACAGGGGCTAGTGGCTACACCTTC. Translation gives CASSLATGASGYTF.

The CDR3 loop reads CASSTTSAGVYGYTF. In DNA form, the CDR3 reads TGTGCCAGCAGCACCACGTCTGCAGGGGTATATGGCTACACCTTC. The rearrangement links TRBV5-5 to TRBJ1-2, with D tentatively TRBD1 (6 bases). V was clipped by 4 bases and J by 5 bases, with 18 bases between them. This CDR3 spans 15 amino acids. The germline gives CDR1 SGHKS, CDR2 YYEKEE (reference sequence).

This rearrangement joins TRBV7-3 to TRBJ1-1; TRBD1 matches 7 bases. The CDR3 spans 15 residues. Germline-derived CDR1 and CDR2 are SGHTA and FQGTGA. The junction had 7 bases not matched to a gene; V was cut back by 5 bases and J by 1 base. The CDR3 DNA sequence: TGTGCCAGCAGCAAAGGTAACAGGGGGAACACTGAAGCTTTCTTT. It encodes CASSKGNRGNTEAFF.

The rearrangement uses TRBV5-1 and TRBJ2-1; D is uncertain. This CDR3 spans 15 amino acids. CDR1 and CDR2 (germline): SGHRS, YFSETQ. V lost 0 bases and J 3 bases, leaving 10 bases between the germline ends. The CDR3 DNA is TGCGCCAGCAGCTTGGCCCAGGTACTCTACAATGAGCAGTTCTTC. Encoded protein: CASSLAQVLYNEQFF.

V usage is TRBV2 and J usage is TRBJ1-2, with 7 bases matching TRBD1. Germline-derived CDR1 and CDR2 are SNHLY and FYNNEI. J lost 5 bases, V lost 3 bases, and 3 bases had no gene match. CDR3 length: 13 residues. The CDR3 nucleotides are TGTGCCAGCAGTGATATGACAGGGTATGGCTACACCTTC. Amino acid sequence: CASSDMTGYGYTF.

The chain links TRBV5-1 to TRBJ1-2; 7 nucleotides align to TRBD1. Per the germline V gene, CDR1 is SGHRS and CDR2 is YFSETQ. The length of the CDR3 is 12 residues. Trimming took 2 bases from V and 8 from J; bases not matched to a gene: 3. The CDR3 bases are TGCGCCAGCAGCTTACAGGGGTGGGGCTACACCTTC. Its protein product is CASSLQGWGYTF.

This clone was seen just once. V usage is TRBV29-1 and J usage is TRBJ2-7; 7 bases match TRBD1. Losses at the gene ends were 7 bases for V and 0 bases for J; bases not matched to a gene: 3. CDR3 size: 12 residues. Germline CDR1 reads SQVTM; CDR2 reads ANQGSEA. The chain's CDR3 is CSATGSSYEQYF. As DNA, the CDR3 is TGCAGCGCGACAGGGAGCTCCTACGAGCAGTACTTC.

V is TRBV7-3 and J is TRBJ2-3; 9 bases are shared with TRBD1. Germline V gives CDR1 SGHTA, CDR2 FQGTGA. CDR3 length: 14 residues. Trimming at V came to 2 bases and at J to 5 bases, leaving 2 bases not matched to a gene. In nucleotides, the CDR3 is TGTGCCAGCAGCTTACAGACAGGGGGAGATACGCAGTATTTT. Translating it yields CASSLQTGGDTQYF.

The CDR3 region has the DNA TGTGCCAGCAGTTATCCAATTACCGGGGAGCTGTTTTTT. Protein sequence: CASSYPITGELFF. The chain carries TRBV28 and TRBJ2-2; D is unresolved. Per germline, CDR1 MDHEN and CDR2 SYDVKM. This CDR3 is 13 amino acids long. Trimming took off 4 bases at V and 5 bases at J, with 8 bases between the two ends.

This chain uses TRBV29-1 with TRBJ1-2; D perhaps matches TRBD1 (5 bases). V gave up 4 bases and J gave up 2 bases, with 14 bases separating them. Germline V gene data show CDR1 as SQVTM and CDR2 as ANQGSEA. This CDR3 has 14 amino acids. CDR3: CSVVGGNTNYGYTF. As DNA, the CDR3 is TGCAGCGTTGTGGGGGGGAACACAAACTATGGCTACACCTTC.

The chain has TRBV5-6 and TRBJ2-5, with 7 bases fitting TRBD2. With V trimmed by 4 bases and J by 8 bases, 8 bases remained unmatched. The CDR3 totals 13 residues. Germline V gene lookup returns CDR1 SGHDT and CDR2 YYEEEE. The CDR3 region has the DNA TGTGCCAGCAGCCAGACGACTAGCAAAACCCAGTACTTC. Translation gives CASSQTTSKTQYF.

The CDR3 spells CASSSPTSGGSYEQYF. The CDR3 region has the DNA TGCGCCAGCAGCTCACCAACTAGCGGGGGTTCCTACGAGCAGTACTTC. V and J are TRBV5-1 and TRBJ2-7; 11 positions match TRBD2. CDR1 and CDR2 from the germline V gene are SGHRS and YFSETQ. This CDR3 has 16 residues. The trim removed 3 bases at V and 1 base at J, leaving 6 bases unmatched.

CDR3 bases: TGTGCCACCAGCGTTAGCGGGGTTTTAGATACGCAGTATTTT. It translates to CATSVSGVLDTQYF. The chain couples TRBV15 to TRBJ2-3, with 8 bases aligning to TRBD2. The V segment lost 5 bases and the J segment 5 bases; nucleotides outside the gene matches: 6. This CDR3 is built from 14 residues. Per the germline V gene, CDR1 is LNHNV and CDR2 is YYDKDF (reference sequence).

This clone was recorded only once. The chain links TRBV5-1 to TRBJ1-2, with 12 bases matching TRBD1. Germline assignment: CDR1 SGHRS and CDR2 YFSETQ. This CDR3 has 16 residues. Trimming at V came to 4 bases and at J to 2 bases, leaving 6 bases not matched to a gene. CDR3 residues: CASSHQGQGANYGYTF. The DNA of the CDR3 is TGCGCCAGCAGCCACCAGGGACAGGGGGCGAACTATGGCTACACCTTC.